The clone carrying this T cell receptor beta chain showed up many times. As yet, its antigen is unknown. The entry originates in a study of T-cell reconstitution after alpha-beta-depleted transplantation in children. Study-level results: Two months or so post-transplant, alpha-beta T cells reportedly derived from several hundred expanded graft clones. By one year post-transplant, T-cell counts and diversity largely arose from T cells that were newly produced.

CDR3 size: 13 residues. The V gene's germline CDR1 is MNHEY and CDR2 SVGAGI. Trimming pared 4 bases from V and 10 bases from J, leaving 14 bases between. Unique molecular identifiers were built into the TCRbeta library. TCRdb passed the PCR reads through MiXCR, listing each CDR3 protein once. The data hold roughly 500,000 distinct CDR3 sequences, with over 9.5% observed a single time. This sequence was found in a child aged 2 to 10 with inherited bone marrow failure, due to receive a stem cell transplant. The J gene is TRBJ2-1, the V gene TRBV6-5; D possibly corresponds to TRBD2 (5 bases). The material sequenced was PBMCs, taken before TCRalphabeta/CD19-depleted stem cell transplant. The CDR3 reads CASSWTPSREQFF. The CDR3 region has the DNA TGTGCCAGCAGTTGGACTCCATCTCGGGAGCAGTTCTTC.